This TCR beta chain was documented in a study of T cell changes during pregnancy in multiple sclerosis (dated by TCRdb to between 2019 and 2020). Regarding the complete study: The study looked at changes in the T cell repertoire across pregnancy in women with multiple sclerosis.

Receptors were amplified or captured by the immunoSEQ multiplex PCR assay. Imported from immuneACCESS, the table was reduced by TCRdb to in-frame sequences with V and J called. These copies leave out some clones; in studies compared against another copy, an unresolved V gene accounts for under half, and the cause of the remainder is not known. The sample table shows roughly 80,000 clones, and around 92% are seen once. Clones ranked in the top ten supply approximately 1.4% of the sample. This clone was recorded once. The specificity of this receptor is unknown. The sample holds no much larger clone one base away, and base qualities are not on file. The germline V gene sets CDR1 to MNHNS and CDR2 to SASEGT. Including the terminal cysteine and phenylalanine, the CDR3 comprises 12 residues. Of the read, only the CDR3 DNA is kept; its 36 bases are in frame from base 1. Trimming at the junction amounts to 5 bases on V and 8 bases on J, and the germline ends lie 12 bases apart.

This chain joins TRBV6-1 to TRBJ1-2; 6 matching bases give a weak D call of TRBD1. The TCR sequence derives from a female donor with multiple sclerosis, enrolled in a pregnancy study. The sample was peripheral blood, taken before pregnancy. The DNA is as follows: TGTGCCAGCAGTTCACAGGGCGGAGGCTACACCTTC. It translates as CASSSQGGGYTF.